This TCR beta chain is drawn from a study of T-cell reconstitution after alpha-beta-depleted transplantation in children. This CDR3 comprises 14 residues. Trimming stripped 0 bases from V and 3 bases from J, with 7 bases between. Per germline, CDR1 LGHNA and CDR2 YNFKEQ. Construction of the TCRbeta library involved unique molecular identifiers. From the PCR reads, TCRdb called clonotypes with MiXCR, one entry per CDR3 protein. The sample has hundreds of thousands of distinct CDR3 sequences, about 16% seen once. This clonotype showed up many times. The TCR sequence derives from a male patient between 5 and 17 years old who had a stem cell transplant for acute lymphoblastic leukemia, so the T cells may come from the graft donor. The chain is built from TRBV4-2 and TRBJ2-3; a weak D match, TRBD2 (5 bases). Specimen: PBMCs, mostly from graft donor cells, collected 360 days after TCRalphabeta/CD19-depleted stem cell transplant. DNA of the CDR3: TGTGCCAGCAGCCAAGATTGGACTACAGATACGCAGTATTTT. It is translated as CASSQDWTTDTQYF.